Listed here are 18 T cell receptor beta chains from one sample, sequenced in a study of spatial heterogeneity in lung cancer. Regarding the study as a whole: In tumors, expanded intratumoral alpha and beta TCR counts tracked mutation counts.

A single record per CDR3 protein comes from TCRdb applying MiXCR to the 5' RACE reads. This sample has some 4,000 distinct CDR3 sequences, with 5.5% to 8% found just once. No antigen has been assigned to these receptors. Time point described: sample taken at primary tumor resection. The sequences come from lung tumor tissue, collected at surgery. The origin of the receptors is a male donor with early-stage non-small cell lung cancer.

This clonotype was recorded many times. The size of this beta chain means little, since it is a stray read in a library made for alpha chains. The chain carries TRBV5-1 and TRBJ1-1, with TRBD1 identical over 7 bases. Germline V lookup: CDR1 SGHRS, CDR2 YFSETQ. After removal of 4 bases from V and 3 bases from J, the junction contained 6 bases not matched to a gene. The CDR3 consists of 14 residues. CDR3 coding DNA: TGCGCCAGCAGCACGGGACAGACACACACTGAAGCTTTCTTT. This codes for CASSTGQTHTEAFF.

To note about this clonotype: For a library built for alpha chains, this beta chain is a stray read; little rests on its size. The J gene is TRBJ2-5, the V gene TRBV12-3 or TRBV12-4, with 9 bases aligning to TRBD2. V lost 6 bases to trimming and J lost 4 bases; unmatched junction nucleotides: 12. The CDR3 sequence is 16 residues long. CDR3 in DNA: TGTGCCAGCAGCTCCGGGACTAGCTCATTCGGAGAGACCCAGTACTTC. It is translated as CASSSGTSSFGETQYF.

This clonotype was detected only a few times. With the library built for alpha chains, this beta chain is off target and its frequency is not meaningful. The rearrangement joins TRBV14 to TRBJ2-5, with TRBD2 as a possible D gene (5 bases). This CDR3 has 13 amino acids. Germline values: CDR1 SGHDN, CDR2 FVKESK. V lost 4 bases to trimming and J lost 2 bases, with 8 bases between them. The CDR3 DNA sequence: TGTGCCAGCAGCCGGACTCGACAAGAGACCCAGTACTTC. It translates to CASSRTRQETQYF.

This clonotype showed up many times. This beta chain came through as a stray read in a library set up for alpha chains, and its size says little. The rearrangement joins TRBV30 to TRBJ2-3, with 8 bases that match TRBD2. V was pared by 3 bases and J by 4 bases, with 0 bases of the junction left unmatched. Germline values: CDR1 GTSNPN, CDR2 SVGIG (reference sequence). CDR3 length: 12 residues. The CDR3 here is CAWSGGADTQYF. The CDR3 DNA sequence: TGTGCCTGGAGCGGGGGGGCAGATACGCAGTATTTT.

By its share, this clonotype is medium-sized. This beta chain represents an off-target read in a library built for alpha chains; its size is of limited meaning. The chain combines TRBV6-5 with TRBJ2-6, with D possibly TRBD2 on 6 matching bases. The CDR3 spans 15 residues. V was clipped by 6 bases and J by 0 bases, with 9 bases between them. Germline V lookup: CDR1 MNHEY, CDR2 SVGAGI. Here the CDR3 reads CASRVTSSGANVLTF. Here the CDR3 DNA reads TGTGCCAGCAGGGTGACTAGCTCTGGGGCCAACGTCCTGACTTTC.

By its share, this clonotype is medium-sized. This beta chain lies outside the target of a library built for alpha chains; its clone size means little. V usage is TRBV7-2 and J usage is TRBJ2-3, with 13 bases aligning to TRBD2. Unmatched junction bases numbered 1, after V lost 3 bases and J lost 1 base. Per the germline V gene, CDR1 is SGHTA and CDR2 is FQGNSA. The length of the CDR3 is 16 residues. CDR3 protein: CASSFGLAGGTDTQYF. CDR3 sequence (DNA): TGTGCCAGCAGCTTCGGACTAGCGGGGGGCACAGATACGCAGTATTTT.

This clonotype showed up many times. For a library built for alpha chains, this beta chain is a stray read; little rests on its size. This sequence joins TRBV18 and TRBJ2-2; D unresolved. The germline V gene encodes CDR1 KGHSH and CDR2 LQKENI. The CDR3 has 13 amino acids. The V end lost 5 bases, the J end lost 7 bases, and 11 bases lay between the germline ends. CDR3 in DNA: TGTGCCAGCTCAGGGCAAGCGAACGGGGAGCTGTTTTTT. Residues: CASSGQANGELFF. The whole variable domain, remainder taken from reference TRBV18 and TRBJ2-2, is NAGVMQNPRHLVRRRGQEARLRCSPMKGHSHVYWYRQLPEEGLKFMVYLQKENIIDESGMPKERFSAEFPKEGPSILRIQQVVRGDSAAYFCASSGQANGELFFGEGSRLTVL.

In its sample, this clonotype was seen many times. For a library built for alpha chains, this beta chain is a stray read; little rests on its size. CDR3 nucleotides: TGTGCCAGCAGGGTAGGCGGGATAAACACAGATACGCAGTATTTT. Its translation is CASRVGGINTDTQYF. The gene calls are TRBV6-2 or TRBV6-3 and TRBJ2-3, with D perhaps matching TRBD2 (6 bases). Germline V gene lookup returns CDR1 MNHEY and CDR2 SVGEGT. V was shortened by 6 bases and J by 2 bases, with 15 bases between the two germline ends. The CDR3 covers 15 residues.

This clonotype is categorized as large. Since the library was made to target alpha chains, this beta chain is a stray read and its abundance is not meaningful. The chain is built from TRBV18 and TRBJ2-2, with 7 bases that match TRBD1. This CDR3 has 16 amino acids. Germline V gives CDR1 KGHSH, CDR2 LQKENI. The trim removed 3 bases at V and 9 bases at J, leaving 13 bases unmatched. The CDR3 DNA sequence: TGTGCCAGCTCACCTCCTGGACAGGCGCTGACGAGGGAGCTGTTTTTT. Protein product: CASSPPGQALTRELFF.

With respect to this clonotype: Being off target in a library aimed at alpha chains, this beta chain has a size of little meaning. This chain joins TRBV6-1 and TRBJ1-2, with TRBD1 identical over 9 bases. From germline, CDR1 is MNHNS and CDR2 SASEGT. The CDR3 covers 14 residues. Losses at the gene ends were 7 bases for V and 5 bases for J; bases not matched to a gene: 8. The CDR3 spells CASTKQGAGYGYTF. CDR3 in DNA: TGTGCCAGCACCAAACAGGGGGCCGGGTATGGCTACACCTTC.

A remark on this clonotype: This beta chain represents an off-target read in a library built for alpha chains; its size is of limited meaning. The gene calls are TRBV6-5 and TRBJ2-3; D is unresolved. Germline CDR1 MNHEY, CDR2 SVGAGI. The CDR3 length is 14 residues. V gave up 4 bases and J gave up 2 bases, with 10 bases separating them. The CDR3 region is CASSLVSNTDTQYF. CDR3 nucleotide sequence: TGTGCCAGCAGTTTAGTCTCTAACACAGATACGCAGTATTTT.

To note about this clonotype: Since the library was made to target alpha chains, this beta chain is a stray read and its abundance is not meaningful. The chain has TRBV7-2 and TRBJ1-5; 7 nucleotides line up with TRBD1. CDR3 length equals 15 residues. Germline assignment: CDR1 SGHTA and CDR2 FQGNSA. The junction had 9 bases not matched to a gene; V was cut back by 5 bases and J by 5 bases. The CDR3 sequence: CASSPVGGVYQPQHF. In nucleotides, the CDR3 is TGTGCCAGCAGCCCGGTAGGGGGCGTCTATCAGCCCCAGCATTTT. The full variable domain, completed using reference TRBV7-2 and TRBJ1-5, is GAGVSQSPSNKVTEKGKDVELRCDPISGHTALYWYRQSLGQGLEFLIYFQGNSAPDKSGLPSDRFSAERTGGSVSTLTIQRTQQEDSAVYLCASSPVGGVYQPQHFGDGTRLSIL.

This clonotype is medium-sized within its sample. Little can be read into the size of this beta chain, an off-target read in a library designed for alpha chains. V and J are TRBV19 and TRBJ2-1; 11 bases fit TRBD2. The CDR3 totals 16 residues. Germline CDR1 reads LNHDA; CDR2 reads SQIVND (reference sequence). V gave up 2 bases and J gave up 6 bases; unmatched junction bases: 6. CDR3 in amino acids: CASSINLAGGLNEQFF. As DNA, the CDR3 is TGTGCCAGTAGTATAAATCTAGCGGGAGGCCTCAATGAGCAGTTCTTC.

This clonotype is labeled as medium-sized. Found in a library prepared for alpha chains, this beta chain is an off-target read, and its abundance has little meaning. J is TRBJ2-7 and V is TRBV5-5, with TRBD1 matching over 7 bases. The CDR3 has 15 residues. From germline, CDR1 is SGHKS and CDR2 YYEKEE (reference sequence). V shed 5 bases and J 0 bases; nucleotides not matched to a gene: 8. The CDR3 sequence is CASSPMTGYSYEQYF. The DNA of the CDR3 is TGTGCCAGCAGTCCCATGACAGGGTACTCCTACGAGCAGTACTTC. The full variable domain, rest sourced from reference TRBV5-5 and TRBJ2-7, is DAGVTQSPTHLIKTRGQQVTLRCSPISGHKSVSWYQQVLGQGPQFIFQYYEKEERGRGNFPDRFSARQFPNYSSELNVNALLLGDSALYLCASSPMTGYSYEQYFGPGTRLTVT.

This clonotype is medium-sized. As an off-target read in a library built for alpha chains, this beta chain has a frequency of little significance. The chain links TRBV7-2 to TRBJ2-4, with 10 bases fitting TRBD1. Germline V gene data show CDR1 as SGHTA and CDR2 as FQGNSA. The length of the CDR3 is 15 residues. With V trimmed by 5 bases and J by 2 bases, 3 bases remained unmatched. The CDR3 spells CASSRDRGTKNIQYF. As DNA, the CDR3 is TGTGCCAGCAGCCGGGACAGGGGAACCAAAAACATTCAGTACTTC.

On this clonotype: This beta chain is a stray sequence in a library constructed for alpha chains; its clone size is not meaningful. CDR3 residues: CASSQGYGAGGYEQYF. The CDR3 DNA is TGCGCCAGCAGCCAAGGTTATGGTGCGGGGGGGTACGAGCAGTACTTC. V usage is TRBV4-3 and J usage is TRBJ2-7; 9 bases match TRBD2. V trimming: 1 base; J trimming: 4 bases; junction bases outside the gene matches: 8. The CDR3 sequence is 16 residues long. From germline, CDR1 is LGHNA and CDR2 YSLEER.

This clonotype was seen once. This beta chain represents an off-target read in a library built for alpha chains; its size is of limited meaning. The CDR3 DNA reads TGTGCCAGCATTGCTCCTGGGCTTATCACAGATACGCAGTATTTT. Translated: CASIAPGLITDTQYF. The chain links TRBV2 to TRBJ2-3, with unresolved D. The germline V gene encodes CDR1 SNHLY and CDR2 FYNNEI. The CDR3 is 15 amino acids. Trimming removed 7 bases from V and 2 bases from J, with 16 bases in between. Full variable domain (missing parts from reference TRBV2 and TRBJ2-3): EPEVTQTPSHQVTQMGQEVILRCVPISNHLYFYWYRQILGQKVEFLVSFYNNEISEKSEIFDDQFSVERPDGSNFTLKIRSTKLEDSAMYFCASIAPGLITDTQYFGPGTRLTVL.

This clonotype counts as medium-sized. This beta chain turned up in a library designed for alpha chains; as an off-target read, its abundance says little. The chain carries TRBV12-3 or TRBV12-4 and TRBJ2-3, with 13 bases that match TRBD2. The CDR3 loop spans 15 amino acids. J was trimmed by 4 bases and V by 6 bases; bases with no gene match: 4. CDR3 nucleotides: TGTGCCAGCAGCGGACTAGCGGGAGTGGCAGATACGCAGTATTTT. Protein: CASSGLAGVADTQYF.